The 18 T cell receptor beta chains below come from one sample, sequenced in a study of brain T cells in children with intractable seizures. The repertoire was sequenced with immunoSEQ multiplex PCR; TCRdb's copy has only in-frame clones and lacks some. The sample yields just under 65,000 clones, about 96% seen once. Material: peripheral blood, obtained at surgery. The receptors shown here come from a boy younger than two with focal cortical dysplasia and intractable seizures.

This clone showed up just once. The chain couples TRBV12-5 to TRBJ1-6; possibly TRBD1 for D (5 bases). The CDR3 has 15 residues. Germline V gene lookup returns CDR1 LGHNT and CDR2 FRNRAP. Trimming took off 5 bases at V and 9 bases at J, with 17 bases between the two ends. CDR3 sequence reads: CASGRDGGGVSPLHF. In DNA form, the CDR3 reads TGTGCTAGTGGTAGGGACGGGGGAGGTGTTTCACCCCTCCACTTT.

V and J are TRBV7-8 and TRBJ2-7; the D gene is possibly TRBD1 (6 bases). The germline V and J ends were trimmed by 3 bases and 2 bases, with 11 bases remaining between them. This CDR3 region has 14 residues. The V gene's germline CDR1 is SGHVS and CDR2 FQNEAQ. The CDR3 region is CASSLFTGTYEQYF. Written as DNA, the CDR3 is TGTGCCAGCAGCTTGTTCACAGGGACCTACGAGCAGTACTTC.

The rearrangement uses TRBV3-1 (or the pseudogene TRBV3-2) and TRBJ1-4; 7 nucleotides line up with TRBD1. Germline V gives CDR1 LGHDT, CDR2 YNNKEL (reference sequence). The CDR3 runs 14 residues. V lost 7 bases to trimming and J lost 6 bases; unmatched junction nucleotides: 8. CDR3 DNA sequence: TGTGCCAGCATCCTCAGGGGGAGTCATGAAAAACTGTTTTTT. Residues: CASILRGSHEKLFF.

In nucleotides, the CDR3 is TGTGCCAGTAGTATAGAGGGCAGCACCTACGAGCAGTACTTC. It encodes CASSIEGSTYEQYF. The chain employs TRBV19 and TRBJ2-7, with D hard to call. CDR3 size: 14 residues. Germline CDR1 is LNHDA and CDR2 is SQIVND (reference sequence). V lost 0 bases to trimming and J lost 2 bases, with 8 bases between them.

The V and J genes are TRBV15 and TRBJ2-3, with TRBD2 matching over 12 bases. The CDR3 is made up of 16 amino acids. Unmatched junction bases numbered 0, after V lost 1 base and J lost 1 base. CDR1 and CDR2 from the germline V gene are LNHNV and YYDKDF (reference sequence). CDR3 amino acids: CATSRGLAGGTDTQYF. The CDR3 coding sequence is TGTGCCACCAGCAGAGGACTAGCGGGGGGCACAGATACGCAGTATTTT.

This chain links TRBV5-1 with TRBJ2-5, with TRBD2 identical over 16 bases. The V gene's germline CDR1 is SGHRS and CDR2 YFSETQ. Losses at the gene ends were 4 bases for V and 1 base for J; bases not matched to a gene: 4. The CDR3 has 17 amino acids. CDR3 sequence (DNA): TGCGCCAGCAGCCGGGGACTAGCGGGGGGGATCCAAGAGACCCAGTACTTC. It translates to CASSRGLAGGIQETQYF.

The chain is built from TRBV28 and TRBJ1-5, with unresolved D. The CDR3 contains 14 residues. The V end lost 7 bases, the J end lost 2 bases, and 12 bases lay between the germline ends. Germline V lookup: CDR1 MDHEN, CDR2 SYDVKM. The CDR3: CASILGNRNQPQHF. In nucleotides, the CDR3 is TGTGCCAGCATCCTAGGGAATCGCAATCAGCCCCAGCATTTT.

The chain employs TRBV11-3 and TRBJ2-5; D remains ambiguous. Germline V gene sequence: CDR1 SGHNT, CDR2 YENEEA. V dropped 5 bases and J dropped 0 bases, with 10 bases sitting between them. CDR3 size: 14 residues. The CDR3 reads CASSPLGNQETQYF. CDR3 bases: TGTGCCAGCAGCCCGCTGGGGAACCAAGAGACCCAGTACTTC.

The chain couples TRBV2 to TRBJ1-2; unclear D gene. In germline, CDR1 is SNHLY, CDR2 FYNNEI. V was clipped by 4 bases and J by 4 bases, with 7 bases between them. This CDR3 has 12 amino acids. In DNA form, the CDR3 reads TGTGCCAGCAGTGCACAGAGCTATGGCTACACCTTC. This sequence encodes CASSAQSYGYTF.

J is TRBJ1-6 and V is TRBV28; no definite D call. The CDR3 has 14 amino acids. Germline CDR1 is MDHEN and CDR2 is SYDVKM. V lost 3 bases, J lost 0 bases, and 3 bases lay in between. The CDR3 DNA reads TGTGCCAGCAGTTTTAGCTCCTATAATTCACCCCTCCACTTT. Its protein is CASSFSSYNSPLHF.

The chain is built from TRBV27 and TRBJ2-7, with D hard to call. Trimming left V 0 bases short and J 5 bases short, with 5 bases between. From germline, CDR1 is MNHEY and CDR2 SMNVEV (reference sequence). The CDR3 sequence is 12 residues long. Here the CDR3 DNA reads TGTGCCAGCAGTTTATCAGGGAACGAGCAGTACTTC. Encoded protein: CASSLSGNEQYF.

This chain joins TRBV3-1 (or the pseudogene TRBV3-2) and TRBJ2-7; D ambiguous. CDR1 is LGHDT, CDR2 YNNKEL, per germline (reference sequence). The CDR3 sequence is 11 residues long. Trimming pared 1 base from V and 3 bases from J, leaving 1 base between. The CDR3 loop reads CASSQVYEQYF. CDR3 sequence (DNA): TGTGCCAGCAGCCAAGTCTACGAGCAGTACTTC.

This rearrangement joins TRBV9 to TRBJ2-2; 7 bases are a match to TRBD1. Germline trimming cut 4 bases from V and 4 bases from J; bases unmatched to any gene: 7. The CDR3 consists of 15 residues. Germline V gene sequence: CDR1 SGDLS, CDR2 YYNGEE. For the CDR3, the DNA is TGTGCCAGCAGCCTGACAGGGAGCCTCACCGGGGAGCTGTTTTTT. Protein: CASSLTGSLTGELFF.

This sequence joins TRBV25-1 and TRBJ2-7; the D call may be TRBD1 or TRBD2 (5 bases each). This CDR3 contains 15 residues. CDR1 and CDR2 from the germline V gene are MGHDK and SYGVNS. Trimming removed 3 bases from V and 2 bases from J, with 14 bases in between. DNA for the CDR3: TGTGCCAGCAGTGATCCGGGGCAGGTTGCCTACGAGCAGTACTTC. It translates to CASSDPGQVAYEQYF.

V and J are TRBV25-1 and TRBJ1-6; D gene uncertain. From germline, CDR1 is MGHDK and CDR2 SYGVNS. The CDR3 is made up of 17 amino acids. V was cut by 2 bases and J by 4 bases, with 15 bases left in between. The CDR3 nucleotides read TGTGCCAGCAGTGAAATGGGCCTTACTTCTTATAATTCACCCCTCCACTTT. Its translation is CASSEMGLTSYNSPLHF. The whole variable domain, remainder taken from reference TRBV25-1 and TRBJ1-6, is EADIYQTPRYLVIGTGKKITLECSQTMGHDKMYWYQQDPGMELHLIHYSYGVNSTEKGDLSSESTVSRIRTEHFPLTLESARPSHTSQYLCASSEMGLTSYNSPLHFGNGTRLTVT.

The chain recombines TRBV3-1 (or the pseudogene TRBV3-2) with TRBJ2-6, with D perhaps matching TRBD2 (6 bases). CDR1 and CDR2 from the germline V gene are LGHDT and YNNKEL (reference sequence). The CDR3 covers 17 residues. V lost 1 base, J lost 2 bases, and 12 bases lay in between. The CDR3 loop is CASSQVGGRAGANVLTF. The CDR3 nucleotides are TGTGCCAGCAGCCAAGTAGGAGGGCGCGCTGGGGCCAACGTCCTGACTTTC.

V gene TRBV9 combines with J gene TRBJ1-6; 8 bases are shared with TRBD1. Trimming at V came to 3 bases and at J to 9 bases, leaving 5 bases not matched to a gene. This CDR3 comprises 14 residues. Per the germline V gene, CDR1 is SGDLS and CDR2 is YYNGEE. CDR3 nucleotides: TGTGCCAGCAGCGACGGACAGGGAGCTTCACCCCTCCACTTT. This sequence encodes CASSDGQGASPLHF. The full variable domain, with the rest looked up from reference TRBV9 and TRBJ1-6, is DSGVTQTPKHLITATGQRVTLRCSPRSGDLSVYWYQQSLDQGLQFLIQYYNGEERAKGNILERFSAQQFPDLHSELNLSSLELGDSALYFCASSDGQGASPLHFGNGTRLTVT.

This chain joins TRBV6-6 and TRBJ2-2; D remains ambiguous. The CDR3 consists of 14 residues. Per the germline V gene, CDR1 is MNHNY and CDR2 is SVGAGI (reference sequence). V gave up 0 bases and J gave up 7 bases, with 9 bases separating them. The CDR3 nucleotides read TGTGCCAGCAGTTACTCGATTAGGGTCGGGGAGCTGTTTTTT. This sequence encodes CASSYSIRVGELFF.